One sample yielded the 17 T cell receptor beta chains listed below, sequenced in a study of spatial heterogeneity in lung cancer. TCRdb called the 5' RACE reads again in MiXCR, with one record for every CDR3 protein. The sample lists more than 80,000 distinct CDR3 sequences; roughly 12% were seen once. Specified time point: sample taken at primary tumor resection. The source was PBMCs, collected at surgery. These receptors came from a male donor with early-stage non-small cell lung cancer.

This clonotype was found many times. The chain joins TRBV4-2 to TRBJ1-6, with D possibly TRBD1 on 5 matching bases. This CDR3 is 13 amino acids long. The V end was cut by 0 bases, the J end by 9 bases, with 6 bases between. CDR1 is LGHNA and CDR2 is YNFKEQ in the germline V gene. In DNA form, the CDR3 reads TGTGCCAGCAGCCAAGATCAGGGTTCACCCCTCCACTTT. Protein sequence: CASSQDQGSPLHF.

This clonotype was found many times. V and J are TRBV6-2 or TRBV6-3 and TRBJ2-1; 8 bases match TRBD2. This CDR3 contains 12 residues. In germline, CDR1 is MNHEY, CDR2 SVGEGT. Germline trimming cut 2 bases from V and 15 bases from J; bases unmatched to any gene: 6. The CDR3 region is CASSYQAGDTFF. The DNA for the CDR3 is TGTGCCAGCAGTTACCAAGCGGGAGACACGTTCTTC.

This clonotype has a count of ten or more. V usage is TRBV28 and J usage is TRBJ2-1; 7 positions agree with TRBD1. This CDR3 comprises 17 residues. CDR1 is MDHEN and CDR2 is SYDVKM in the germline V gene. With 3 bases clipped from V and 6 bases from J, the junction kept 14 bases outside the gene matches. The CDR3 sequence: CASSFPTDRVFFNEQFF. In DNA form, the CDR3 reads TGTGCCAGCAGTTTTCCTACCGACAGGGTATTCTTCAATGAGCAGTTCTTC.

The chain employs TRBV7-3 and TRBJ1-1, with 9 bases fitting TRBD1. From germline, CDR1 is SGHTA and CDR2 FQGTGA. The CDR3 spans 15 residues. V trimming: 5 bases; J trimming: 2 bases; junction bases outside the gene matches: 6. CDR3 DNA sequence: TGTGCCAGCAGCACCCACAGGGGGCGAAACACTGAAGCTTTCTTT. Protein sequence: CASSTHRGRNTEAFF. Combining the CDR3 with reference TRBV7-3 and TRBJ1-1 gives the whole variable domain GAGVSQTPSNKVTEKGKYVELRCDPISGHTALYWYRQSLGQGPEFLIYFQGTGAADDSGLPNDRFFAVRPEGSVSTLKIQRTERGDSAVYLCASSTHRGRNTEAFFGQGTRLTVV.

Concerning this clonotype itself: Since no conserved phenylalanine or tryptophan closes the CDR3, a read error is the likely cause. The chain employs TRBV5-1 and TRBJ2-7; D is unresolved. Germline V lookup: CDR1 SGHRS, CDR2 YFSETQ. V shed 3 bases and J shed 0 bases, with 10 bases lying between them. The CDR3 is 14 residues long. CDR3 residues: CASSSEVASYEQYL. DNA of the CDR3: TGCGCCAGCAGCTCCGAAGTAGCCTCCTACGAGCAGTACCTC.

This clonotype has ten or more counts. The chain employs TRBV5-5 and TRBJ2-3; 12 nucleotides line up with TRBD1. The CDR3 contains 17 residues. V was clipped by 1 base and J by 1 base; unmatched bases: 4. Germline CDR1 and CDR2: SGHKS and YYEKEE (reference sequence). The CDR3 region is CASSLRDRGRGTDTQYF. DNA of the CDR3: TGTGCCAGCAGCTTGAGGGACAGGGGGCGAGGCACAGATACGCAGTATTTT.

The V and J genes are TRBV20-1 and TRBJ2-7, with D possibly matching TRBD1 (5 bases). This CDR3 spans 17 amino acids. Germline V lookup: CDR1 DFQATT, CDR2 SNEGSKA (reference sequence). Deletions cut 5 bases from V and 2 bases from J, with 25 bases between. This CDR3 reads CSAQGYQDTRRPYEQYF. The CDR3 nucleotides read TGCAGTGCTCAGGGATATCAAGACACAAGACGACCCTACGAGCAGTACTTC.

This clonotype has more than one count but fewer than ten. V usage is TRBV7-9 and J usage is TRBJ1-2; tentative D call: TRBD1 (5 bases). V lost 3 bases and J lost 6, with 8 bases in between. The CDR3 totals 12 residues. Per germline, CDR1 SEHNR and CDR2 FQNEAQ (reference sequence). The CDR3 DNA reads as TGTGCCAGCAGCTTTGAACAGGATGGCTACACCTTC. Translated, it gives CASSFEQDGYTF.

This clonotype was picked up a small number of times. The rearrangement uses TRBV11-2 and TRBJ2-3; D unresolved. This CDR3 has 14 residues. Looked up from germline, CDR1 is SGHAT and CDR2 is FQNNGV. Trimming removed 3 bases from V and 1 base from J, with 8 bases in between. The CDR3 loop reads CASSFTGGTDTQYF. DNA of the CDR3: TGTGCCAGCAGCTTCACGGGCGGCACAGATACGCAGTATTTT.

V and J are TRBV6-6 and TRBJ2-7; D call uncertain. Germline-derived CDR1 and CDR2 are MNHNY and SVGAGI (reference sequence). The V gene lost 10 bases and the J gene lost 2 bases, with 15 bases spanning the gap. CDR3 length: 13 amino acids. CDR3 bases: TGTGCCACAGTGGATGTTCGCCCCTACGAGCAGTACTTC. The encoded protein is CATVDVRPYEQYF.

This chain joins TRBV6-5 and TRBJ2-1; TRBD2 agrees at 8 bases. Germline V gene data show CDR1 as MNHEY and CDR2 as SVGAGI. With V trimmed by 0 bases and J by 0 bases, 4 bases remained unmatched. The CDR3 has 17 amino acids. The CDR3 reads CASSYSAGGSSYNEQFF. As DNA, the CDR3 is TGTGCCAGCAGTTACTCGGCGGGGGGAAGCTCCTACAATGAGCAGTTCTTC.

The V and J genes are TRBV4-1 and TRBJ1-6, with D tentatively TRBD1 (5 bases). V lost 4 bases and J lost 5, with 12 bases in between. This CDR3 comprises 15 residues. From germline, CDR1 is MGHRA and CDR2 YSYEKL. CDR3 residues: CASSRSQGNNSPLHF. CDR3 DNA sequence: TGCGCCAGCAGCCGTTCGCAGGGTAATAATTCACCCCTCCACTTT.

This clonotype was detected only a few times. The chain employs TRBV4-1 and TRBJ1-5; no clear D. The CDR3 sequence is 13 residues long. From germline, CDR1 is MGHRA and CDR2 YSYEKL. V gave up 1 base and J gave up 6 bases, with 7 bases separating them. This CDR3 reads CASSQGGVQPQHF. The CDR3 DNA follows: TGCGCCAGCAGCCAAGGGGGAGTTCAGCCCCAGCATTTT.

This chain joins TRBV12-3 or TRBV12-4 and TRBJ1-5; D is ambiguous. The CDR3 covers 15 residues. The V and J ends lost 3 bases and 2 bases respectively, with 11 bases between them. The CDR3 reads CASSFMGWGNQPQHF. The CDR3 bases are TGTGCCAGCAGTTTCATGGGGTGGGGCAATCAGCCCCAGCATTTT.

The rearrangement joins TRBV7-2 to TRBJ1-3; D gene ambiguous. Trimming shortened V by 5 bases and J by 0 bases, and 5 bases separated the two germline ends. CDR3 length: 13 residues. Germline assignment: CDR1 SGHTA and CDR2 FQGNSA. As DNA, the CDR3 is TGTGCCAGCAGCGTCCCCTCTGGAAACACCATATATTTT. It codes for CASSVPSGNTIYF.

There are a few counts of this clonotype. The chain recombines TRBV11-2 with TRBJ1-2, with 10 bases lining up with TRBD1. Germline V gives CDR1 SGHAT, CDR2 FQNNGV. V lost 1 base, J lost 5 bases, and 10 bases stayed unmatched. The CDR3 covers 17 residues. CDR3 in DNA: TGTGCCAGCAGCTTAGTTAGGGGACAGGGGTCATATTATGGCTACACCTTC. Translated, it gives CASSLVRGQGSYYGYTF.

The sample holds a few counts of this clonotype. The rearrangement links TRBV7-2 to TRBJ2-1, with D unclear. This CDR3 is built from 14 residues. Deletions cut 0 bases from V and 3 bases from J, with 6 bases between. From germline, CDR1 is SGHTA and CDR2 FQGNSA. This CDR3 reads CASSLAGNYNEQFF. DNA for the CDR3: TGTGCCAGCAGCTTAGCGGGAAACTACAATGAGCAGTTCTTC.